This T cell receptor (beta chain) appears in the sequencing data of a study of shared clonotypes between healthy human individuals. Deletions cut 4 bases from V and 1 base from J, with 13 bases between. The CDR3 is made up of 15 amino acids. CDR1 and CDR2 (germline): MNHEY, SVGAGI. CD45RO-negative, CCR7-positively selected cells formed the naive CD8 fraction, excluding terminally differentiated effector memory CD45RA+ cells. Free of recent acute infections or vaccinations, the donors were healthy HIV-negative adults. Sequencing used immunoSEQ multiplex PCR; TCRdb keeps in-frame clones, though not all of them. Of almost 700,000 clones in the sample, 90% to 95% were seen once.

The chain uses TRBV6-5 and TRBJ2-5, with D maybe TRBD2 (6 bases). This TCR was sampled from a man between 25 and 39 years old in good health. The specimen was naive CD8+ T cells sorted from blood. The CDR3 spells CASSLWRAGQETQYF. CDR3 sequence (DNA): TGTGCCAGCAGTTTATGGAGGGCGGGCCAAGAGACCCAGTACTTC.